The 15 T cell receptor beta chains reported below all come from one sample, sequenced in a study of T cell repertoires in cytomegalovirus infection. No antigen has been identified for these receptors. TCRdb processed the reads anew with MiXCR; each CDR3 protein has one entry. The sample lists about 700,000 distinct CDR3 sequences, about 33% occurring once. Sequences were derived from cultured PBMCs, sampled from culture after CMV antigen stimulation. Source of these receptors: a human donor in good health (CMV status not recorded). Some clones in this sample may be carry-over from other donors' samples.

CDR3 amino acids: CASSQSARDTQYF. The CDR3 nucleotides read TGCGCCAGCAGTCAATCTGCCCGAGATACGCAGTATTTT. The chain carries TRBV23-1 and TRBJ2-3; D remains unclear. TRBV23-1 is an ORF for which the function is uncertain. With 0 bases removed from V and 5 bases from J, the gap between germline ends came to 6 bases. This CDR3 region has 13 residues.

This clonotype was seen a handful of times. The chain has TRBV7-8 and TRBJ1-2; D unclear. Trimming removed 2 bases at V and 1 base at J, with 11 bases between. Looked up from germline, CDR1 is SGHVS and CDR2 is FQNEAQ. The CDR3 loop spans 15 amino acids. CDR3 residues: CASSLTLTVNYGYTF. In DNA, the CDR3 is TGTGCCAGCAGCTTAACACTGACGGTTAACTATGGCTACACCTTC.

CDR3 nucleotides: TGTGCCACCAGCGCCAACAGGGGGCTCGGGGAGACCCAGTACTTC. This sequence encodes CATSANRGLGETQYF. V is TRBV15 and J is TRBJ2-5; 9 bases match TRBD1. The length of the CDR3 is 15 residues. V shed 5 bases and J 5 bases; nucleotides not matched to a gene: 9. Germline CDR1 LNHNV, CDR2 YYDKDF (reference sequence).

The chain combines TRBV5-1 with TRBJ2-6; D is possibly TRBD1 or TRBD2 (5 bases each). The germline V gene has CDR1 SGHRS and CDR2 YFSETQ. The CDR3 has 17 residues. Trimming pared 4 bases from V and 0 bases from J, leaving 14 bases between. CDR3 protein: CASSRGDASSGANVLTF. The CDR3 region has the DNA TGCGCCAGCAGCCGAGGGGACGCCAGCTCTGGGGCCAACGTCCTGACTTTC. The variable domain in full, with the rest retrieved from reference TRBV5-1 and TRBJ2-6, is KAGVTQTPRYLIKTRGQQVTLSCSPISGHRSVSWYQQTPGQGLQFLFEYFSETQRNKGNFPGRFSGRQFSNSRSEMNVSTLELGDSALYLCASSRGDASSGANVLTFGAGSRLTVL.

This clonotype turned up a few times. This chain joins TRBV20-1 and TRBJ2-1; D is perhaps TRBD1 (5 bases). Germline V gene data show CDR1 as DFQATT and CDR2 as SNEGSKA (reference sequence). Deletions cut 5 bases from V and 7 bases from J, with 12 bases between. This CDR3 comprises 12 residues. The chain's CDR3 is CSAADRTNEQFF. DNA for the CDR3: TGCAGTGCTGCTGACAGAACTAATGAGCAGTTCTTC.

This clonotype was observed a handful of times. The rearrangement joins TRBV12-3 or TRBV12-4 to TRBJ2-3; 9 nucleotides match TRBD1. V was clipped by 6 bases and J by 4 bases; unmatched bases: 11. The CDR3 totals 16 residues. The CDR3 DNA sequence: TGTGCCAGCAGCCAGGACAGGGGAGGGCCGGCAGATACGCAGTATTTT. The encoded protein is CASSQDRGGPADTQYF.

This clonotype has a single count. The CDR3 region is CSAGQGIGEQYF. The CDR3 DNA is TGCAGTGCTGGACAGGGGATAGGCGAGCAGTACTTC. The chain couples TRBV20-1 to TRBJ2-7, with 9 bases matching TRBD1. The V gene end was trimmed by 5 bases and the J gene end by 6 bases; junction bases not matched to a gene: 5. This CDR3 spans 12 amino acids. Germline CDR1 DFQATT, CDR2 SNEGSKA (reference sequence).

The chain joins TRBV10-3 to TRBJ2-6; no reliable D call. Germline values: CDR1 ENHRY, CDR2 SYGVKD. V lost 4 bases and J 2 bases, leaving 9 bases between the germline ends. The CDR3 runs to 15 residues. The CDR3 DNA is TGTGCCATCAGTGTATTGGAACCTGGGGCCAACGTCCTGACTTTC. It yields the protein CAISVLEPGANVLTF.

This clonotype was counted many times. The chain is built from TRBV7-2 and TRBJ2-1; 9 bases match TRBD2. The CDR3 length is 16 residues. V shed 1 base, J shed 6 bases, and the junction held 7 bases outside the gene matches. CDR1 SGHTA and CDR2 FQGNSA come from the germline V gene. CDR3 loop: CASSLVAGGPGNEQFF. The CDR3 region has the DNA TGTGCCAGCAGCTTAGTTGCGGGGGGGCCGGGCAATGAGCAGTTCTTC.

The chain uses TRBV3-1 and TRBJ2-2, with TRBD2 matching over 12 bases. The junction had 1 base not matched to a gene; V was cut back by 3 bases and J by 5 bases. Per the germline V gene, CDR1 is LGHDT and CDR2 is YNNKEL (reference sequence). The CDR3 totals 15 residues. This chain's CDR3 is CASSQLAGGTGELFF. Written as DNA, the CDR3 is TGTGCCAGCAGCCAGCTAGCGGGAGGGACCGGGGAGCTGTTTTTT. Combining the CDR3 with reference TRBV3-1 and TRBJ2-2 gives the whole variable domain DTAVSQTPKYLVTQMGNDKSIKCEQNLGHDTMYWYKQDSKKFLKIMFSYNNKELIINETVPNRFSPKSPDKAHLNLHINSLELGDSAVYFCASSQLAGGTGELFFGEGSRLTVL.

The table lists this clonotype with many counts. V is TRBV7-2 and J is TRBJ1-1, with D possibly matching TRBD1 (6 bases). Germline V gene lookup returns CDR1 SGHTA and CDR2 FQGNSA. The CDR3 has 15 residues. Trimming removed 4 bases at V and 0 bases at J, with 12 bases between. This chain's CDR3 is CASSSRTAMNTEAFF. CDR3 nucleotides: TGTGCCAGCAGCTCCCGGACAGCTATGAACACTGAAGCTTTCTTT.

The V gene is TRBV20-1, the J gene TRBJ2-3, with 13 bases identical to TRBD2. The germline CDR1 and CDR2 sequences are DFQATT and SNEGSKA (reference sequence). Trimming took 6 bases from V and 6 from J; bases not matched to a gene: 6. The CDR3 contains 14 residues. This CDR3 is CSAQRTSGSDTQYF. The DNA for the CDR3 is TGCAGTGCCCAGAGGACTAGCGGGAGTGATACGCAGTATTTT.

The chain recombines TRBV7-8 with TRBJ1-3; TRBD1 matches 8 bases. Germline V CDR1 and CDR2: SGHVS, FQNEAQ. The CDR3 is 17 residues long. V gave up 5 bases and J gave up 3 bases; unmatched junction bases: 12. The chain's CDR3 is CASSSQQGDVGGNTIYF. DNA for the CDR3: TGTGCCAGCAGCAGCCAACAGGGGGATGTAGGTGGAAACACCATATATTTT.

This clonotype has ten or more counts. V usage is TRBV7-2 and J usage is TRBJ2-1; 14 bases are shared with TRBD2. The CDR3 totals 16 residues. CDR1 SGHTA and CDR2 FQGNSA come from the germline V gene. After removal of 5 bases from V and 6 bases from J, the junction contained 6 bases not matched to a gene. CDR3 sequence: CASSAPGLAGVNEQFF. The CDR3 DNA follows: TGTGCCAGCAGCGCGCCGGGACTAGCGGGAGTCAATGAGCAGTTCTTC.

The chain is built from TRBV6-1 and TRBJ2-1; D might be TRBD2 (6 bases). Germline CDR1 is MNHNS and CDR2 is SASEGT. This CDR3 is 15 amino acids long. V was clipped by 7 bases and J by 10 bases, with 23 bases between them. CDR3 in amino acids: CASTYTEGPFREQFF. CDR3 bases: TGTGCCAGCACCTATACGGAGGGTCCCTTTCGGGAGCAGTTCTTC.